The sequence of this TCR beta chain was determined in a study of CD8 T cells in ankylosing spondylitis. Broader study findings: Those disease-linked clones were CD8+; they were also relatively rare in peripheral blood. There was reportedly significant enrichment of clones that were disease-linked in matched ankylosing spondylitis synovial fluid. Ankylosing spondylitis blood appeared to be characterized by a TCR beta motif of several highly homologous variants.

TCRdb itself ran the 5' RACE reads through MiXCR, one entry per CDR3 protein. Among fewer than 500,000 distinct CDR3 sequences listed, 20% to 30% were seen once. The length of the CDR3 is 13 residues. Germline CDR1 is SNHLY and CDR2 is FYNNEI. V lost 4 bases, J lost 9 bases, and 4 bases stayed unmatched. Note on this clonotype: The antigen is not known.

This clonotype was sampled from a male donor with ankylosing spondylitis. The material sequenced was blood, either unsorted or a sorted T cell fraction (not recorded which). The chain employs TRBV2 and TRBJ2-1; 9 bases match TRBD2. This CDR3 reads CASSVASGTEQFF. The CDR3 region has the DNA TGTGCCAGCAGTGTGGCTAGCGGGACTGAGCAGTTCTTC.